This TCR beta chain was obtained from a study of shared clonotypes between healthy human individuals. Some clones are missing from TCRdb's copy, which holds only in-frame ones; the method was immunoSEQ multiplex PCR. Here the sample spans about 590,000 clones, 95% to 96% being singletons. Only CD45RO-negative cells positively selected for CCR7 counted as naive CD8 cells, so terminally differentiated effector memory CD45RA+ cells were excluded. The sequence came from a woman in her 30s in good health. The sample taken for sequencing was naive CD8+ T cells sorted from blood.

For the CDR3, the DNA is TGTGCCAGCAGGGCTAGCGGTTTTAGTGGGGAGCTGTTTTTT. Protein sequence: CASRASGFSGELFF. The chain couples TRBV28 to TRBJ2-2; TRBD2 matches at 7 bases. The CDR3 contains 14 residues. Per the germline V gene, CDR1 is MDHEN and CDR2 is SYDVKM. The J segment lost 8 bases and the V segment lost 6 bases, leaving 9 bases of the junction unmatched.